This T cell receptor beta chain was recorded in a study of blood T cell repertoires in COVID-19. Study-wide background: Samples representing acute and convalescent COVID-19 were sourced from the United States, Italy and Spain. T cells, B-cell-depleted T cells, or PBMCs supplied cDNA or gDNA.

Authors' methods: Researchers report that nucleated cell counts were estimated from reference gene primer amplification. Clones were sequenced by immunoSEQ multiplex PCR, and TCRdb holds only the in-frame ones, with some missing. That table is the source of V, J and clone size, and D and trimming were worked out from the DNA. The top ten clones hold approximately 8% of a sample with around 120,000 clones, roughly 90% of them seen once. Per the germline V gene, CDR1 is SGHAT and CDR2 is FQDESV (reference sequence). The CDR3 covers 14 residues. The V and J ends lost 6 bases and 6 bases respectively, with 17 bases between them.

The genes are TRBV11-1 and TRBJ1-2, with D perhaps TRBD1 (5 bases). The sequencing input was peripheral blood. This receptor was taken from a man between 65 and 79 years old who had recovered from COVID-19. CDR3 DNA sequence: TGTGCCAGCAGTCAAACCGACAGTGGGGATGGCTACACCTTC. This encodes CASSQTDSGDGYTF.